The 9 T cell receptor beta chains in this list originate from one sample, sequenced in a study of blood T cell repertoires in COVID-19. This table comes from immunoSEQ multiplex PCR, and its TCRdb copy is limited to in-frame clones, with some not included. The sample includes more than 150,000 clones, roughly 90% seen only once; the top ten take roughly 0.56%. Sample: peripheral blood. The receptors were sampled from a man aged 50 or older with acute or convalescent COVID-19.

This chain uses TRBV19 with TRBJ2-2, with 8 positions matching TRBD2. The CDR3 is 14 residues long. The germline V gene has CDR1 LNHDA and CDR2 SQIVND (reference sequence). Trimming cost V 8 bases and J 7 bases; bases outside gene matches: 9. CDR3 bases: TGTGCCAGTGGTAGCGGGGAAGTTATCGGGGAGCTGTTTTTT. Translated, it gives CASGSGEVIGELFF. The whole variable domain, filled in from reference TRBV19 and TRBJ2-2, reads DGGITQSPKYLFRKEGQNVTLSCEQNLNHDAMYWYRQDPGQGLRLIYYSQIVNDFQKGDIAEGYSVSREKKESFPLTVTSAQKNPTAFYLCASGSGEVIGELFFGEGSRLTVL.

The chain is built from TRBV5-1 and TRBJ2-7, with 11 nucleotides matching TRBD1. The CDR3 loop spans 16 amino acids. V was clipped by 0 bases and J by 3 bases; unmatched bases: 5. Germline V CDR1 and CDR2: SGHRS, YFSETQ. The CDR3 DNA sequence: TGCGCCAGCAGCTTGGAGTGGACAGGGGGCTTCTACGAGCAGTACTTC. Protein product: CASSLEWTGGFYEQYF.

The gene calls are TRBV4-3 and TRBJ2-2, with 7 bases fitting TRBD2. CDR3 length equals 18 residues. V trimming: 2 bases; J trimming: 5 bases; junction bases outside the gene matches: 14. Germline V gene data show CDR1 as LGHNA and CDR2 as YSLEER. CDR3 sequence (DNA): TGCGCCAGCAGCCAAAAGGTCCTAGCGGCTGGGTGGACCGGGGAGCTGTTTTTT. This translates into CASSQKVLAAGWTGELFF.

The chain combines TRBV6-5 with TRBJ1-6; 9 nucleotides align to TRBD1. Trimming removed 7 bases from V and 7 bases from J; junction bases left unmatched: 5. The CDR3 length is 14 residues. CDR1 is MNHEY and CDR2 is SVGAGI in the germline V gene. In DNA, the CDR3 is TGTGCCAGCATCAGTACAGGGGGCAATTCACCCCTCCACTTT. It is translated as CASISTGGNSPLHF.

The chain employs TRBV7-9 and TRBJ1-6, with D possibly TRBD1 on 5 matching bases. Deletions cut 2 bases from V and 5 bases from J, with 19 bases between. This CDR3 has 18 residues. Germline loops: CDR1 SEHNR, CDR2 FQNEAQ (reference sequence). CDR3 DNA sequence: TGTGCCAGCAGCTTAAGGGGCGGGGCCGCAATTAATAATTCACCCCTCCACTTT. Encoded protein: CASSLRGGAAINNSPLHF. Full variable domain (missing parts from reference TRBV7-9 and TRBJ1-6): DTGVSQNPRHKITKRGQNVTFRCDPISEHNRLYWYRQTLGQGPEFLTYFQNEAQLEKSRLLSDRFSAERPKGSFSTLEIQRTEQGDSAMYLCASSLRGGAAINNSPLHFGNGTRLTVT.

This chain uses TRBV10-3 with TRBJ1-1; D unresolved. Trimming pared 11 bases from V and 1 base from J, leaving 14 bases between. This CDR3 spans 13 amino acids. Germline V gene lookup returns CDR1 ENHRY and CDR2 SYGVKD. The CDR3 DNA follows: TGTGCCGCACAAAGTCAGGCGAACACTGAAGCTTTCTTT. Its protein is CAAQSQANTEAFF.

V is TRBV3-1 (or the pseudogene TRBV3-2) and J is TRBJ1-5; D is possibly TRBD1 (5 bases). V was trimmed by 1 base and J by 6 bases, leaving 13 bases between them. The germline CDR1 and CDR2 sequences are LGHDT and YNNKEL (reference sequence). The length of the CDR3 is 15 residues. The CDR3 DNA reads as TGTGCCAGCAGCCAAGCCTCCGGGAGGGGTCAGCCCCAGCATTTT. It is translated as CASSQASGRGQPQHF.

This clone was seen many times. This chain uses TRBV4-2 with TRBJ2-7, with no clear D. This CDR3 has 15 amino acids. Trimming stripped 0 bases from V and 2 bases from J, with 11 bases between. CDR1 LGHNA and CDR2 YNFKEQ come from the germline V gene. CDR3 nucleotide sequence: TGTGCCAGCAGCCAAGAGTCACACAGAGCCTACGAGCAGTACTTC. Its translation is CASSQESHRAYEQYF.

This clone has a handful of counts. The CDR3, as DNA: TGTGCCATCAGTGAAGTTCCACAGGGGCCAAACTATGGCTACACCTTC. It translates to CAISEVPQGPNYGYTF. V is TRBV10-3 and J is TRBJ1-2; 7 bases are a match to TRBD1. This CDR3 contains 16 residues. Germline V gene sequence: CDR1 ENHRY, CDR2 SYGVKD. V lost 3 bases and J lost 2; bases outside the gene matches: 9.